The 15 T cell receptor beta chains in this list originate from one sample, sequenced in a study of blood T cell repertoires in COVID-19. Sequenced by immunoSEQ multiplex PCR; TCRdb stores in-frame clones only, minus some. Among 250,000 to 350,000 clones, about nine tenths were seen once, and the ten largest hold approximately 2%. The sequenced sample consisted of peripheral blood. The receptors stem from a man younger than 30 with active or convalescent COVID-19.

This rearrangement joins TRBV7-2 to TRBJ2-7; TRBD1 matches at 12 bases. The CDR3 is made up of 16 amino acids. Germline trimming cut 5 bases from V and 6 bases from J; bases unmatched to any gene: 11. CDR1 and CDR2 (germline): SGHTA, FQGNSA. CDR3 coding DNA: TGTGCCAGCAGCCCAAGGGACAGGGGGCTCTGGGGCGAGCAGTACTTC. It translates to CASSPRDRGLWGEQYF. The entire variable domain, with the rest obtained from reference TRBV7-2 and TRBJ2-7, is as follows: GAGVSQSPSNKVTEKGKDVELRCDPISGHTALYWYRQSLGQGLEFLIYFQGNSAPDKSGLPSDRFSAERTGGSVSTLTIQRTQQEDSAVYLCASSPRDRGLWGEQYFGPGTRLTVT.

A few counts support this clone. The V call is TRBV9, the J call TRBJ2-2; 11 nucleotides match TRBD1. The CDR3 extends over 16 amino acids. Unmatched junction bases numbered 2, after V lost 0 bases and J lost 4 bases. Germline values: CDR1 SGDLS, CDR2 YYNGEE. CDR3 sequence (DNA): TGTGCCAGCAGCGTAGCCGGGACAGGGGGCACCGGGGAGCTGTTTTTT. It encodes CASSVAGTGGTGELFF.

J is TRBJ2-2 and V is TRBV11-2; 12 nucleotides align to TRBD2. V shed 0 bases, J shed 6 bases, and the junction held 5 bases outside the gene matches. Germline V lookup: CDR1 SGHAT, CDR2 FQNNGV. This CDR3 contains 17 residues. DNA for the CDR3: TGTGCCAGCAGCTTAGACGCTAGCGGGAGGGTCTCCGGGGAGCTGTTTTTT. This gives the protein CASSLDASGRVSGELFF.

The chain couples TRBV6-2 or TRBV6-3 to TRBJ2-5, with 14 bases fitting TRBD2. The CDR3 loop spans 15 amino acids. Germline-derived CDR1 and CDR2 are MNHEY and SVGEGT. J was trimmed by 5 bases and V by 6 bases; bases with no gene match: 5. The DNA of the CDR3 is TGTGCCAGCAGCAGGACTAGCGGGGGGCCCGAGACCCAGTACTTC. Translation: CASSRTSGGPETQYF.

The gene calls are TRBV9 and TRBJ2-7, with TRBD1 identical over 9 bases. Germline V gene data show CDR1 as SGDLS and CDR2 as YYNGEE. V lost 3 bases and J lost 6; bases outside the gene matches: 7. This CDR3 comprises 14 residues. CDR3 bases: TGTGCCAGCAGCGCCATGGGACAGGGTGGCGAGCAGTACTTC. It is translated as CASSAMGQGGEQYF. Full variable domain (rest looked up from reference TRBV9 and TRBJ2-7): DSGVTQTPKHLITATGQRVTLRCSPRSGDLSVYWYQQSLDQGLQFLIQYYNGEERAKGNILERFSAQQFPDLHSELNLSSLELGDSALYFCASSAMGQGGEQYFGPGTRLTVT.

V usage is TRBV7-6 and J usage is TRBJ2-7, with D tentatively TRBD1 (5 bases). The V end was cut by 3 bases, the J end by 0 bases, with 15 bases between. Germline values: CDR1 SGHVS, CDR2 FNYEAQ. This CDR3 has 16 amino acids. CDR3 loop: CASSFLARGNSYEQYF. DNA of the CDR3: TGTGCCAGCAGCTTTTTGGCAAGGGGTAACTCCTACGAGCAGTACTTC.

The chain joins TRBV5-4 to TRBJ1-2; TRBD1 matches 10 bases. With 4 bases clipped from V and 9 bases from J, the junction kept 12 bases outside the gene matches. Germline V lookup: CDR1 SGHNT, CDR2 YYREEE (reference sequence). CDR3 size: 15 residues. The CDR3 DNA reads as TGTGCCAGCAGCCCACGGAGGACAGGGGGTAGTAGCTACACCTTC. It is translated as CASSPRRTGGSSYTF.

In this sample, this clone turned up once. The V call is TRBV10-3, the J call TRBJ2-1, with unresolved D. Germline CDR1 and CDR2: ENHRY and SYGVKD. The CDR3 length is 15 residues. Trimming left V 4 bases short and J 0 bases short, with 10 bases between. The CDR3 sequence is CAISVDIPSYNEQFF. The DNA for the CDR3 is TGTGCCATCAGTGTAGACATCCCCTCCTACAATGAGCAGTTCTTC.

The V gene is TRBV5-4, the J gene TRBJ2-2; D gene ambiguous. This CDR3 spans 13 amino acids. With 0 bases removed from V and 7 bases from J, the gap between germline ends came to 7 bases. CDR1 and CDR2 (germline): SGHNT, YYREEE (reference sequence). This CDR3 reads CASSLAGGGELFF. The CDR3 coding sequence is TGTGCCAGCAGCTTGGCCGGCGGCGGGGAGCTGTTTTTT.

This clone was seen a few times. Other DNA sequences within the sample encode an identical CDR3. The chain links TRBV9 to TRBJ1-1; 8 nucleotides align to TRBD1. CDR1 and CDR2 (germline): SGDLS, YYNGEE. This CDR3 has 15 amino acids. The trim removed 4 bases at V and 0 bases at J, leaving 5 bases unmatched. The DNA for the CDR3 is TGTGCCAGCAGCCCGAGGACAGGGCTGAACACTGAAGCTTTCTTT. Its translation: CASSPRTGLNTEAFF. The full variable domain, its missing parts supplied by reference TRBV9 and TRBJ1-1, is DSGVTQTPKHLITATGQRVTLRCSPRSGDLSVYWYQQSLDQGLQFLIQYYNGEERAKGNILERFSAQQFPDLHSELNLSSLELGDSALYFCASSPRTGLNTEAFFGQGTRLTVV.

The chain carries TRBV2 and TRBJ1-5, with 9 bases fitting TRBD1. Unmatched junction bases numbered 3, after V lost 8 bases and J lost 4 bases. CDR1 and CDR2 (germline): SNHLY, FYNNEI. The CDR3 runs to 13 residues. The CDR3 sequence is CASGGTGNQPQHF. Written as DNA, the CDR3 is TGTGCCAGCGGGGGGACAGGGAATCAGCCCCAGCATTTT.

This clone was recorded once. This rearrangement joins TRBV9 to TRBJ1-5, with D uncertain. Germline V gene sequence: CDR1 SGDLS, CDR2 YYNGEE. Trimming cost V 1 base and J 5 bases, with 13 bases left between them. The CDR3 loop spans 15 amino acids. Here the CDR3 DNA reads TGTGCCAGCAGCGTATCCGGGTTATCCCATCAGCCCCAGCATTTT. Amino acid sequence: CASSVSGLSHQPQHF.

The rearrangement links TRBV24-1 to TRBJ2-7; 8 bases are a match to TRBD2. With 3 bases clipped from V and 1 base from J, the junction kept 7 bases outside the gene matches. This CDR3 region has 16 residues. CDR1 is KGHDR and CDR2 is SFDVKD in the germline V gene. The CDR3 DNA follows: TGTGCCACCAGTGATCCTACGGGGGGGGGTTCCTACGAGCAGTACTTC. Encoded protein: CATSDPTGGGSYEQYF.

This CDR3 reads CASSDTYGMGAPEQYF. CDR3 DNA sequence: TGTGCCAGCAGCGACACCTACGGGATGGGGGCGCCCGAGCAGTACTTC. This chain joins TRBV18 and TRBJ2-7, with TRBD1 as a possible D gene (6 bases). The germline gives CDR1 KGHSH, CDR2 LQKENI. Between the trimmed V and J ends, which lost 8 bases and 6 bases, there was a span of 26 bases. CDR3 size: 16 residues.

V is TRBV3-1 (or the pseudogene TRBV3-2) and J is TRBJ2-7; maybe TRBD2 (6 bases). Germline loops: CDR1 LGHDT, CDR2 YNNKEL (reference sequence). Trimming took off 1 base at V and 0 bases at J, with 10 bases between the two ends. The CDR3 contains 15 residues. DNA of the CDR3: TGTGCCAGCAGCCAAGTCGGGAGTATCTCCTACGAGCAGTACTTC. This encodes CASSQVGSISYEQYF.